Listed below are T cell receptor beta chains from one sample, sequenced in a study of cytomegalovirus exposure and HLA in healthy donors. Generated by immunoSEQ multiplex PCR, the TCRdb table keeps only in-frame clones and is missing some. The sample has about 180,000 clones; roughly 85% are singletons. Sample: PBMCs. The receptors originated from a man aged 18 to 30 in good health and CMV-seropositive. Both conserved end residues are part of each CDR3. A D gene is named only where the DNA matches it firmly. The size of a clone is reported for some rows only, either as once, few or many, or as a class for expanded clones.

v_gene	d_gene	abundance	j_gene	CDR3aa	CDR3nt
TRBV7-9	-	-	TRBJ2-3	CASSYPARGTDTQYF	TGTGCCAGCAGCTATCCAGCCCGGGGCACAGATACGCAGTATTTT
TRBV6-6	TRBD1	once	TRBJ2-4	CAAHRGDSPDIQYF	TGTGCCGCCCACAGGGGGGACAGCCCCGACATTCAGTACTTC
TRBV14	-	once	TRBJ2-1	CASSQDTGLYNEQFF	TGTGCCAGCAGCCAAGATACAGGGCTCTACAATGAGCAGTTCTTC
TRBV2	-	-	TRBJ1-4	CASLESAKLFF	TGTGCCAGCCTAGAGTCGGCAAAACTGTTTTTT
TRBV18	-	-	TRBJ1-1	CASSPTGSSMNTEAFF	TGTGCCAGCTCACCAACAGGGTCATCCATGAACACTGAAGCTTTCTTT
TRBV27	-	-	TRBJ2-5	CASSLSWAQQETQYF	TGTGCCAGCAGTTTATCGTGGGCGCAACAAGAGACCCAGTACTTC
TRBV4-2	TRBD2	-	TRBJ2-3	CASSQDKRGSTDTQYF	TGTGCCAGCAGCCAAGACAAGCGGGGGAGCACAGATACGCAGTATTTT
TRBV5-1	-	-	TRBJ2-4	CASSLGEVLAKNIQYF	TGCGCCAGCAGCTTGGGGGAGGTGCTAGCCAAAAACATTCAGTACTTC
TRBV7-8	-	-	TRBJ2-7	CASSLVQGSSYEQYF	TGTGCCAGCAGCTTAGTTCAGGGCAGCTCCTACGAGCAGTACTTC
TRBV12-5	-	-	TRBJ2-1	CASGSGLYNEQFF	TGTGCTAGTGGTTCAGGTCTATACAATGAGCAGTTCTTC
TRBV5-1	-	-	TRBJ2-5	CASSLGTAQETQYF	TGCGCCAGCAGCTTGGGGACAGCACAAGAGACCCAGTACTTC
TRBV19	TRBD1	few	TRBJ2-1	CASSTRDSENNEQFF	TGTGCCAGTAGTACCCGGGACAGTGAGAACAATGAGCAGTTCTTC
TRBV6-1	-	-	TRBJ1-2	CASSGAAPYGYTF	TGTGCCAGCAGTGGGGCAGCCCCCTATGGCTACACCTTC
TRBV7-3	TRBD2	-	TRBJ2-2	CASSLGTSLTGELFF	TGTGCCAGCAGCTTAGGGACTAGCCTCACCGGGGAGCTGTTTTTT
TRBV5-1	TRBD1	-	TRBJ2-1	CASSFRTGFNEQFF	TGCGCCAGCAGCTTTAGGACAGGGTTTAATGAGCAGTTCTTC
TRBV9	TRBD2	-	TRBJ2-1	CASSPRELAAAYSYNEQFF	TGTGCCAGCAGCCCGAGGGAACTAGCGGCAGCCTACTCCTACAATGAGCAGTTCTTC
TRBV7-2	TRBD2	-	TRBJ2-3	CASSTASGRTTDTQYF	TGTGCCAGCAGCACAGCTAGCGGGAGGACCACAGATACGCAGTATTTT
TRBV29-1	TRBD1	-	TRBJ1-2	CSVAPGQGANYGYTF	TGCAGCGTTGCTCCGGGACAGGGAGCTAACTATGGCTACACCTTC
TRBV30	-	-	TRBJ2-3	CAWGPRVTQYF	TGTGCCTGGGGACCCAGGGTCACGCAGTATTTT
TRBV4-1	-	-	TRBJ1-4	CASSQDGARPQEEKLFF	TGCGCCAGCAGCCAAGATGGGGCCCGCCCTCAGGAGGAAAAACTGTTTTTT
TRBV30	TRBD1	-	TRBJ1-2	CAWTDRVRGYTF	TGTGCCTGGACTGACAGGGTCCGAGGCTACACCTTC
TRBV9	-	-	TRBJ2-3	CASSVATDTQYF	TGTGCCAGCAGCGTAGCTACAGATACGCAGTATTTT